This record covers a single T cell receptor beta chain. Its matching antigen is unknown. The sample comes from a study of shared clonotypes between healthy human individuals. Study-level points and caveats: Some naive CD4 clonotypes, roughly 4.7%, turned up in common across four donors.

Positive CCR7 selection of CD45RO-negative cells yielded the naive CD8 cells, and terminally differentiated effector memory CD45RA+ cells were excluded. The donors, all of them Caucasian adults, lived in Nashville, Tennessee. Profiling relied on immunoSEQ multiplex PCR, and the TCRdb table lists in-frame clones only, not all of them. The sample carries 1.5 million to 2.5 million clones, about 95% recorded once. Germline V lookup: CDR1 SQVTM, CDR2 ANQGSEA. The CDR3 is made up of 14 amino acids. V was clipped by 3 bases and J by 8 bases, with 17 bases between them. The source is a man aged 18 to 29 in good health. The sample taken for sequencing was naive CD8+ T cells sorted from blood. The chain uses TRBV29-1 and TRBJ2-1; perhaps TRBD1 as D (6 bases). For the CDR3, the DNA is TGCAGCGTTGAGGAATCCCTCGGGACATATGAGCAGTTCTTC. Amino acid sequence: CSVEESLGTYEQFF.